These 26 T cell receptor beta chains came from one sample sequenced in a study of CD8 T cells in Susac syndrome. With random hexamers, roughly 0.45 to 1 ug RNA was reverse transcribed. TCRdb recomputed calls from the immunoSEQ multiplex PCR reads with MiXCR, one row per CDR3 protein. The sample lists about 180,000 distinct CDR3 sequences, 90% to 95% seen once, with roughly 0.12% in the top ten. Sequencing used CD4+ T cells from PBMCs. These receptor sequences come from a human donor with Susac syndrome.

The chain combines TRBV5-4 with TRBJ2-1, with TRBD2 matching 8 bases. The trim removed 0 bases at V and 5 bases at J, leaving 7 bases unmatched. This CDR3 contains 16 residues. The germline V gene has CDR1 SGHNT and CDR2 YYREEE (reference sequence). The CDR3: CASSLAWTSTNNEQFF. DNA of the CDR3: TGTGCCAGCAGCTTGGCCTGGACTAGCACCAACAATGAGCAGTTCTTC. Complete variable domain (other parts from reference TRBV5-4 and TRBJ2-1): ETGVTQSPTHLIKTRGQQVTLRCSSQSGHNTVSWYQQALGQGPQFIFQYYREEENGRGNFPPRFSGLQFPNYSSELNVNALELDDSALYLCASSLAWTSTNNEQFFGPGTRLTVL.

V gene TRBV7-2 combines with J gene TRBJ1-6; D unclear. The V end lost 0 bases, the J end lost 5 bases, and 8 bases lay between the germline ends. The CDR3 extends over 15 amino acids. CDR1 and CDR2 (germline): SGHTA, FQGNSA. Here the CDR3 DNA reads TGTGCCAGCAGCTTAGCCACGGGGAATAATTCACCCCTCCACTTT. Protein sequence: CASSLATGNNSPLHF. The full variable domain, in which reference TRBV7-2 and TRBJ1-6 provide the parts outside the CDR3, is GAGVSQSPSNKVTEKGKDVELRCDPISGHTALYWYRQSLGQGLEFLIYFQGNSAPDKSGLPSDRFSAERTGGSVSTLTIQRTQQEDSAVYLCASSLATGNNSPLHFGNGTRLTVT.

In the case of this clonotype: The junction departs from the called germline gene at one end, perhaps through a read error. The chain uses TRBV4-2 and TRBJ2-1, with 9 bases lining up with TRBD2. The CDR3 is 15 residues long. CDR1 and CDR2 (germline): LGHNA, YNFKEQ. The CDR3 DNA reads TGTGCCAACAGCCAAGAAAGGACTAGCGCCAATGAGCAGTTCTTC. Encoded protein: CANSQERTSANEQFF.

This clonotype has just one count. This chain joins TRBV12-3 or TRBV12-4 and TRBJ2-5; weak D call: TRBD1 (5 bases). Trimming took 0 bases from V and 1 from J, leaving 9 bases between them. The length of the CDR3 is 15 residues. The CDR3 DNA follows: TGTGCCAGCAGTTTAGCGTTGCAGGGCCAAGAGACCCAGTACTTC. Translated: CASSLALQGQETQYF.

J is TRBJ2-1 and V is TRBV19; D assignment may be TRBD1 or TRBD2 (7 bases each). With 4 bases removed from V and 5 bases from J, the gap between germline ends came to 15 bases. There are 15 residues in the CDR3. In germline, CDR1 is LNHDA, CDR2 SQIVND (reference sequence). In DNA, the CDR3 is TGTGCCAGTAGTACCACAGGGAGGGGGCACAATGAGCAGTTCTTC. Amino acids: CASSTTGRGHNEQFF.

CDR3 nucleotide sequence: TGTGCCAGCAGCTCCGGGGGGCCGGGTTTTTATGAGCAGTACTTC. Its translation: CASSSGGPGFYEQYF. V is TRBV5-4 and J is TRBJ2-7; D is possibly TRBD2 (7 bases). The germline V and J ends were trimmed by 3 bases and 7 bases, with 20 bases remaining between them. The CDR3 sequence is 15 residues long. The germline gives CDR1 SGHNT, CDR2 YYREEE (reference sequence).

The V and J genes are TRBV5-6 and TRBJ2-1; 14 nucleotides match TRBD2. V shed 3 bases, J shed 3 bases, and the junction held 2 bases outside the gene matches. Germline V CDR1 and CDR2: SGHDT, YYEEEE. The CDR3 has 16 residues. In DNA, the CDR3 is TGTGCCAGCAGCTCGGGACTAGCGGGGGACTACAATGAGCAGTTCTTC. It codes for CASSSGLAGDYNEQFF.

The genes are TRBV30 and TRBJ2-7; TRBD2 might be the D (6 bases). Germline V gene lookup returns CDR1 GTSNPN and CDR2 SVGIG (reference sequence). Between the trimmed V and J ends, which lost 5 bases and 4 bases, there was a span of 21 bases. This CDR3 contains 15 residues. CDR3 residues: CAWSRPGLPLYEQYF. The CDR3, as DNA: TGTGCCTGGTCTAGACCGGGACTTCCTCTTTACGAGCAGTACTTC.

This rearrangement joins TRBV5-6 to TRBJ2-7, with D unclear. Trimming pared 4 bases from V and 3 bases from J, leaving 8 bases between. The germline V gene encodes CDR1 SGHDT and CDR2 YYEEEE. This CDR3 is built from 12 residues. The CDR3 sequence is CASSPYGYEQYF. The DNA of the CDR3 is TGTGCCAGCAGCCCTTACGGCTACGAGCAGTACTTC.

The chain links TRBV9 to TRBJ1-1, with no clear D. CDR3 length equals 14 residues. Trimming took off 6 bases at V and 0 bases at J, with 12 bases between the two ends. Germline V gene sequence: CDR1 SGDLS, CDR2 YYNGEE. The CDR3 bases are TGTGCCAGCAAAGGGTCGGGGATGAACACTGAAGCTTTCTTT. It codes for CASKGSGMNTEAFF.

The V call is TRBV11-2, the J call TRBJ2-1; TRBD2 aligns across 10 bases. The V segment lost 4 bases and the J segment 7 bases; nucleotides outside the gene matches: 4. CDR3 length: 14 residues. The germline V gene has CDR1 SGHAT and CDR2 FQNNGV. As DNA, the CDR3 is TGTGCCAGCAGCTCGGTTAGCGGGGGGAATGAGCAGTTCTTC. It is translated as CASSSVSGGNEQFF.

This clonotype showed up just once. CDR3 nucleotide sequence: TGCAGCGTTGGACAGGAGATCGACTACGAGCAGTACTTC. Its protein product is CSVGQEIDYEQYF. The chain has TRBV29-1 and TRBJ2-7; a weak D match, TRBD1 (6 bases). From germline, CDR1 is SQVTM and CDR2 ANQGSEA. V lost 4 bases, J lost 3 bases, and 13 bases lay in between. The CDR3 totals 13 residues.

The V and J genes are TRBV6-2 or TRBV6-3 and TRBJ2-7, with 7 bases fitting TRBD2. CDR1 and CDR2 (germline): MNHEY, SVGEGT. The V gene end was trimmed by 4 bases and the J gene end by 2 bases; junction bases not matched to a gene: 2. The CDR3 length is 13 residues. For the CDR3, the DNA is TGTGCCAGCAGTTGGGGGGGGACCTACGAGCAGTACTTC. Translating gives CASSWGGTYEQYF.

This clonotype occurred once. The chain employs TRBV30 and TRBJ1-1; 7 nucleotides align to TRBD1. This CDR3 comprises 16 residues. CDR1 GTSNPN and CDR2 SVGIG come from the germline V gene (reference sequence). V lost 0 bases to trimming and J lost 8 bases; unmatched junction nucleotides: 15. CDR3 coding DNA: TGTGCCTGGAGTGTAGGTCAGGGGGTATCTGTAAGAGAAGCTTTCTTT. It translates to CAWSVGQGVSVREAFF.

This sequence joins TRBV9 and TRBJ1-1; D is possibly TRBD1 (5 bases). The V end lost 3 bases, the J end lost 0 bases, and 6 bases lay between the germline ends. The CDR3 is 13 amino acids. Germline CDR1 reads SGDLS; CDR2 reads YYNGEE. This CDR3 is CASSGTLNTEAFF. Here the CDR3 DNA reads TGTGCCAGCAGCGGGACATTGAACACTGAAGCTTTCTTT. The full variable domain, its missing parts supplied by reference TRBV9 and TRBJ1-1, is DSGVTQTPKHLITATGQRVTLRCSPRSGDLSVYWYQQSLDQGLQFLIQYYNGEERAKGNILERFSAQQFPDLHSELNLSSLELGDSALYFCASSGTLNTEAFFGQGTRLTVV.

The chain links TRBV29-1 to TRBJ2-1; D is ambiguous. The CDR3 covers 15 residues. The germline CDR1 and CDR2 sequences are SQVTM and ANQGSEA. Trimming pared 4 bases from V and 0 bases from J, leaving 13 bases between. The CDR3 protein is CSVGDTSRSYNEQFF. The CDR3, as DNA: TGCAGCGTTGGGGATACTTCCCGCTCCTACAATGAGCAGTTCTTC.

This clonotype was detected once. This chain connects TRBV14 to TRBJ2-5; 8 bases are shared with TRBD1. V lost 1 base, J lost 5 bases, and 9 bases stayed unmatched. In germline, CDR1 is SGHDN, CDR2 FVKESK. This CDR3 contains 16 residues. The CDR3 DNA reads TGTGCCAGCAGCCAAGTAGACAGGGGAGGAAGTGAGACCCAGTACTTC. Amino acid sequence: CASSQVDRGGSETQYF.

V is TRBV5-4 and J is TRBJ2-1, with TRBD1 as a possible D gene (6 bases). The CDR3 spans 14 residues. The V and J ends lost 0 bases and 5 bases respectively, with 9 bases between them. CDR1 SGHNT and CDR2 YYREEE come from the germline V gene (reference sequence). CDR3 bases: TGTGCCAGCAGCTTGGTTCACAGGGACAATGAGCAGTTCTTC. Its translation: CASSLVHRDNEQFF.

The CDR3 DNA sequence: TGCAGTGCTACCGTGGTTAGCGGGGGGGCGGGAAAGACCCAGTACTTC. Amino acid sequence: CSATVVSGGAGKTQYF. The chain carries TRBV20-1 and TRBJ2-5, with TRBD2 matching over 11 bases. Germline CDR1 and CDR2: DFQATT and SNEGSKA (reference sequence). Trimming took 4 bases from V and 6 from J; bases not matched to a gene: 13. The CDR3 covers 16 residues.

The chain has TRBV12-3 or TRBV12-4 and TRBJ2-7; the match to TRBD2 covers 10 bases. V shed 10 bases and J 4 bases; nucleotides not matched to a gene: 19. This CDR3 contains 17 residues. CDR3 in DNA: TGTGCCACCGTGGGGCCTAGCGGGGGACCCGTGGGGTACGAGCAGTACTTC. It yields the protein CATVGPSGGPVGYEQYF.

The chain is built from TRBV12-3 or TRBV12-4 and TRBJ2-3, with D possibly TRBD2 on 6 matching bases. This CDR3 has 13 amino acids. Trimming removed 7 bases from V and 1 base from J, with 9 bases in between. The CDR3 DNA reads as TGTGCCAGCATCACGGGGGGCACAGATACGCAGTATTTT. Protein product: CASITGGTDTQYF.

The J gene is TRBJ2-7, the V gene TRBV9; tentatively, D is TRBD2 (6 bases). V was shortened by 0 bases and J by 2 bases, with 12 bases between the two germline ends. The germline V gene has CDR1 SGDLS and CDR2 YYNGEE. The CDR3 sequence is 15 residues long. CDR3 DNA sequence: TGTGCCAGCAGCGTAGGCGGGACCGAGCCCTACGAGCAGTACTTC. This translates into CASSVGGTEPYEQYF.

V usage is TRBV27 and J usage is TRBJ1-5; a weak D match, TRBD1 (6 bases). This CDR3 is built from 14 residues. CDR1 is MNHEY and CDR2 is SMNVEV in the germline V gene (reference sequence). Trimming removed 3 bases at V and 6 bases at J, with 12 bases between. This chain's CDR3 is CASSFRGLLQPQHF. The CDR3 DNA follows: TGTGCCAGCAGTTTCCGGGGGCTGCTTCAGCCCCAGCATTTT.

V is TRBV24-1 and J is TRBJ2-1; D tentatively fits TRBD1 or TRBD2 (6 bases each). The CDR3 loop spans 14 amino acids. CDR1 is KGHDR and CDR2 is SFDVKD in the germline V gene. Trimming took 6 bases from V and 12 from J, leaving 20 bases between them. CDR3 bases: TGTGCCACCAGTATGAGGGGGGCTCCAGAAGGGCAGTTCTTC. Translation gives CATSMRGAPEGQFF.

The chain has TRBV20-1 and TRBJ2-3, with unresolved D. CDR3 length: 15 residues. Germline values: CDR1 DFQATT, CDR2 SNEGSKA (reference sequence). The V end lost 3 bases, the J end lost 0 bases, and 13 bases lay between the germline ends. DNA for the CDR3: TGCAGTGCTAGGGATCAGAGTAAGAGCACAGATACGCAGTATTTT. This encodes CSARDQSKSTDTQYF.

The V gene is TRBV6-2 or TRBV6-3, the J gene TRBJ2-1; D call uncertain. Trimming took 8 bases from V and 3 from J, leaving 8 bases between them. In germline, CDR1 is MNHEY, CDR2 SVGEGT. The CDR3 consists of 12 residues. The CDR3 bases are TGTGCCAGCGCCGAGGTCTACAATGAGCAGTTCTTC. Translation gives CASAEVYNEQFF.